The present TCR beta chain was sequenced within a study of blood T cells in healthy people across ages. A second PCR, run for about 6 to 12 cycles, used a sample-barcoded 5' primer plus a J-beta primer mix. One entry per CDR3 protein, called by TCRdb with MiXCR from the 5' RACE reads. The sample lists roughly 1,700,000 distinct CDR3 sequences; about 30% were seen once. The specimen sequenced was blood. The receptor was isolated from a woman between 25 and 40 years old in good health.

This CDR3 is CAISPGQNSYNEQFF. The CDR3 nucleotides read TGTGCCATCAGTCCGGGACAGAACTCCTACAATGAGCAGTTCTTC. The chain carries TRBV10-3 and TRBJ2-1; 7 nucleotides align to TRBD1. The CDR3 has 15 amino acids. Losses at the gene ends were 5 bases for V and 0 bases for J; bases not matched to a gene: 4. The germline V gene has CDR1 ENHRY and CDR2 SYGVKD.